These 8 T cell receptor beta chains originate from one sample sequenced in a study of shared clonotypes between healthy human individuals. Selected positively for CCR7 and CD45RO-negative, naive CD8 cells excluded terminally differentiated effector memory CD45RA+ cells. Clones were read by immunoSEQ multiplex PCR, and TCRdb kept only the in-frame ones, dropping some. Of about 1,900,000 clones in the sample, about 95% were seen once. The source material was naive CD8+ T cells sorted from blood. These receptors were obtained from a young man in good health.

This chain uses TRBV14 with TRBJ2-7; 10 nucleotides agree with TRBD1. The germline V gene has CDR1 SGHDN and CDR2 FVKESK. The V gene end was trimmed by 4 bases and the J gene end by 4 bases; junction bases not matched to a gene: 7. The CDR3 extends over 15 amino acids. This CDR3 reads CASSLPGQGFYEQYF. CDR3 coding DNA: TGTGCCAGCAGCCTCCCGGGACAGGGGTTTTACGAGCAGTACTTC.

This clone occurred once. The rearrangement links TRBV21-1 to TRBJ2-7. TRBV21-1 is noted as a pseudogene. CDR3 length: 15 residues. In DNA form, the CDR3 reads TGTGCCAGCAGCGCTTATCTGGGCCTCTTACTAGAGCAGTACTTC. Encoded protein: CASSAYLGLLLEQYF.

The chain is built from TRBV5-1 and TRBJ2-1; tentatively, D is TRBD1 (6 bases). V dropped 4 bases and J dropped 7 bases, with 18 bases sitting between them. The CDR3 covers 15 residues. Germline V gene sequence: CDR1 SGHRS, CDR2 YFSETQ. The CDR3 spells CASSGNRVGGNEQFF. The CDR3 DNA reads TGCGCCAGCAGCGGAAACAGGGTGGGCGGGAATGAGCAGTTCTTC.

The V call is TRBV5-1, the J call TRBJ2-5; 8 nucleotides match TRBD2. The CDR3 runs 15 residues. The trim removed 2 bases at V and 2 bases at J, leaving 5 bases unmatched. CDR1 is SGHRS and CDR2 is YFSETQ in the germline V gene. The chain's CDR3 is CASSFFERGQETQYF. The CDR3 DNA reads as TGCGCCAGCAGCTTTTTCGAGCGGGGGCAAGAGACCCAGTACTTC.

The CDR3 bases are TGCGCAGCCGGGGAGACCCAGTACTTC. Its translation is CAAGETQYF. This chain links TRBV29-1 with TRBJ2-5; D remains ambiguous. CDR3 length: 9 residues. Germline V gene sequence: CDR1 SQVTM, CDR2 ANQGSEA.

A word on this clone: The sample carries other DNA sequences with the same CDR3. The chain combines TRBV5-4 with TRBJ2-7, with TRBD2 matching over 8 bases. CDR1 and CDR2 (germline): SGHNT, YYREEE (reference sequence). J lost 4 bases, V lost 4 bases, and 4 bases had no gene match. The CDR3 sequence is 13 residues long. CDR3 sequence (DNA): TGTGCCAGCAGCGCCGGACTAGCTTACGAGCAGTACTTC. This translates into CASSAGLAYEQYF.

The chain carries TRBV11-2 and TRBJ2-7; D is perhaps TRBD2 (6 bases). With 5 bases removed from V and 4 bases from J, the gap between germline ends came to 18 bases. Germline V lookup: CDR1 SGHAT, CDR2 FQNNGV. The CDR3 is made up of 15 amino acids. The CDR3 protein is CASSPGAGSPYEQYF. CDR3 DNA sequence: TGTGCCAGCAGCCCAGGAGCGGGCAGCCCTTACGAGCAGTACTTC.

Only one count was recorded for this clone. Different DNA sequences within this sample yield the same CDR3. This chain uses TRBV29-1 with TRBJ2-7; 8 bases line up with TRBD2. The CDR3 has 13 amino acids. The V and J ends lost 1 base and 4 bases, in that order; junction bases with no gene match: 3. Per germline, CDR1 SQVTM and CDR2 ANQGSEA. As DNA, the CDR3 is TGCAGCGTTGAAGGCGGGGGGCCTTACGAGCAGTACTTC. Its protein product is CSVEGGGPYEQYF.